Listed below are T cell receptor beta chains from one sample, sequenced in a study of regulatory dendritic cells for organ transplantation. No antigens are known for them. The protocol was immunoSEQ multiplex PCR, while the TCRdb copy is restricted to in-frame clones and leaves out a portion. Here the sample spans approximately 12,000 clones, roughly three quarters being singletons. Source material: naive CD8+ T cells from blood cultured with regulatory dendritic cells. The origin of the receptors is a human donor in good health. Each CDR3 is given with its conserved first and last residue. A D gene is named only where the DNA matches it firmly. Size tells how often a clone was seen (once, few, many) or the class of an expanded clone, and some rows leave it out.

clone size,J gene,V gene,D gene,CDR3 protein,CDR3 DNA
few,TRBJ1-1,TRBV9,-,CASSRGGTMNTEAFF,TGTGCCAGCAGCAGGGGCGGTACGATGAACACTGAAGCTTTCTTT
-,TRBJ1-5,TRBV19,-,CASSIVALGNQPQHF,TGTGCCAGTAGTATAGTGGCCTTGGGCAATCAGCCCCAGCATTTT
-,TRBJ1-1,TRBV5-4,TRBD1,CASSRRQGEVEAFF,TGTGCCAGCAGCCGGAGACAGGGCGAAGTTGAAGCTTTCTTT
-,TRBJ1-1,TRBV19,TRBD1,CASSNSRDRGYTEAFF,TGTGCCAGTAGTAACTCCCGGGACAGGGGGTACACTGAAGCTTTCTTT
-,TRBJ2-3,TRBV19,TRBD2,CASSSIAGVLSATDTQYF,TGTGCCAGTAGTAGCATAGCGGGGGTCCTTTCGGCCACAGATACGCAGTATTTT
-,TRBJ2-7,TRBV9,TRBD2,CASSVTGGPYEQYF,TGTGCCAGCAGCGTAACGGGGGGGCCCTACGAGCAGTACTTC
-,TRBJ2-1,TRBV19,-,CASSIDLSAYNEQFF,TGTGCCAGTAGTATAGATCTATCCGCCTACAATGAGCAGTTCTTC
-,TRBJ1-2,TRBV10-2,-,CASSERLDSRNF,TGCGCCAGCAGTGAGCGTTTGGACAGTCGCAACTTC
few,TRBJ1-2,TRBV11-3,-,CASSQRQDGYTF,TGTGCCAGCAGCCAGAGACAGGATGGCTACACCTTC
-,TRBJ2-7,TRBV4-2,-,CASSQAHEQYF,TGTGCCAGCAGCCAAGCTCACGAGCAGTACTTC
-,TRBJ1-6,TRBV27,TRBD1,CASSFGRGNSPLHF,TGTGCCAGCAGTTTTGGCAGGGGGAATTCACCCCTCCACTTT
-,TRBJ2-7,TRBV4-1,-,CASSQFPGAQEQYF,TGCGCCAGCAGCCAATTTCCAGGGGCGCAAGAGCAGTACTTC
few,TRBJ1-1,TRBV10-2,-,CASRETGLNTEAFF,TGCGCCAGCAGGGAGACAGGCTTGAACACTGAAGCTTTCTTT
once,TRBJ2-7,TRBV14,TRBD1,CASSDWDRGNEQYF,TGTGCCAGCAGTGATTGGGACAGGGGAAACGAGCAGTACTTC
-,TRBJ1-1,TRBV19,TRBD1,CATGTGGVSTEAFF,TGTGCCACTGGGACAGGGGGCGTTAGCACTGAAGCTTTCTTT
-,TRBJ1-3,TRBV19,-,CASSGRAGSASGNTIYF,TGTGCCAGTAGCGGGAGGGCAGGGAGCGCATCGGGAAACACCATATATTTT
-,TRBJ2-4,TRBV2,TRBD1,CASDSSGTGSYIQYF,TGTGCCAGCGATTCGTCCGGGACAGGGTCGTACATTCAGTACTTC
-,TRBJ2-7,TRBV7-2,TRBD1,CASSAGTGYHEQYF,TGTGCCAGCAGTGCCGGGACAGGGTATCACGAGCAGTACTTC
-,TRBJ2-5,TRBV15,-,CASSRGLQYQETQYF,TGTGCCTCCTCACGAGGGCTTCAGTACCAAGAGACCCAGTACTTC
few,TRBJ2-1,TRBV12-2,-,CASRPRRRVGGASSGAQYDNEQFF,TGTGCAAGTCGCCCTAGAAGAAGAGTTGGAGGGGCCTCCTCCGGAGCACAGTACGACAATGAGCAGTTCTTC
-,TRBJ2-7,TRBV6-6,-,CASSYYTGTFYEQYF,TGTGCCAGCAGTTACTATACCGGGACTTTCTACGAGCAGTACTTC
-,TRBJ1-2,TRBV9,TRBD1,CASSVADGQGKGYTF,TGTGCCAGCAGCGTAGCTGATGGACAGGGGAAAGGCTACACCTTC
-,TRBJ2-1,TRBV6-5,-,CASIGTSYNEQFF,TGTGCCAGCATCGGGACTTCCTACAATGAGCAGTTCTTC
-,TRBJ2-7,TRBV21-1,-,CASSPGQVNHEQYF,TGTGCCAGCAGCCCGGGACAGGTTAACCACGAGCAGTACTTC
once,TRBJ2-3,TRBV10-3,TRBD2,CAISEALAAPDTQYF,TGTGCCATCAGTGAGGCCCTAGCGGCCCCAGATACGCAGTATTTT
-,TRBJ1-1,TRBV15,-,CATSRDRGLAEAFF,TGTGCCACCAGCAGAGATAGGGGTCTCGCTGAAGCTTTCTTT
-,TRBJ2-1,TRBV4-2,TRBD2,CASSQSGGSYNEQFF,TGTGCCAGCAGCCAGAGCGGGGGGTCCTACAATGAGCAGTTCTTC
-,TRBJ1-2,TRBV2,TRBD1,CASTWTGATTNYGYTF,TGTGCCAGCACCTGGACAGGGGCAACTACTAACTATGGCTACACCTTC